A single sample gave rise to the 5 T cell receptor beta chains below, sequenced in a study of T cell repertoires and HLA-DP antigens. These TCRs are of unknown antigen specificity. Method: immunoSEQ multiplex PCR; TCRdb's copy keeps in-frame clones and lacks some. This table holds about 110,000 clones, 85% to 95% found once. The sequenced material came from CD4+ T cells from PBMCs. Receptor source: a young woman in good health and CMV-seronegative.

The chain is built from TRBV2 and TRBJ2-1, with a weak D call TRBD2 (6 bases). CDR3 size: 16 residues. Trimming cost V 6 bases and J 3 bases, with 18 bases left between them. The V gene's germline CDR1 is SNHLY and CDR2 FYNNEI. CDR3 nucleotide sequence: TGTGCCAGCAGGGTTGGTACTAGCCCCTACTACAATGAGCAGTTCTTC. This sequence encodes CASRVGTSPYYNEQFF. Filled out from reference TRBV2 and TRBJ2-1, the complete variable domain reads EPEVTQTPSHQVTQMGQEVILRCVPISNHLYFYWYRQILGQKVEFLVSFYNNEISEKSEIFDDQFSVERPDGSNFTLKIRSTKLEDSAMYFCASRVGTSPYYNEQFFGPGTRLTVL.

The rearrangement joins TRBV7-8 to TRBJ2-5, with D tentatively TRBD2 (7 bases). Trimming removed 1 base at V and 7 bases at J, with 25 bases between. This CDR3 is 18 amino acids long. Germline CDR1 and CDR2: SGHVS and FQNEAQ. The CDR3 reads CASSLVIRGSGSKGTQYF. The CDR3 DNA reads TGTGCCAGCAGCTTAGTAATCAGGGGTAGCGGGTCGAAGGGGACCCAGTACTTC.

V is TRBV11-2 and J is TRBJ2-1; D gene unclear. V was cut by 1 base and J by 12 bases, with 10 bases left in between. Per the germline V gene, CDR1 is SGHAT and CDR2 is FQNNGV. There are 12 residues in the CDR3. The CDR3, as DNA: TGTGCCAGCAGCTTAGTGCGGTCTCTGCAGTTCTTC. Its protein is CASSLVRSLQFF.

V and J are TRBV7-9 and TRBJ1-1; D gene uncertain. Germline values: CDR1 SEHNR, CDR2 FQNEAQ (reference sequence). The CDR3 has 15 amino acids. V was trimmed by 1 base and J by 1 base, leaving 10 bases between them. CDR3 protein: CASSLVARKNTEAFF. The CDR3 nucleotides are TGTGCCAGCAGCTTAGTCGCTCGGAAGAACACTGAAGCTTTCTTT. Full variable domain (outside the CDR3, taken from reference TRBV7-9 and TRBJ1-1): DTGVSQNPRHKITKRGQNVTFRCDPISEHNRLYWYRQTLGQGPEFLTYFQNEAQLEKSRLLSDRFSAERPKGSFSTLEIQRTEQGDSAMYLCASSLVARKNTEAFFGQGTRLTVV.

This clone has only one observation. The chain links TRBV7-3 to TRBJ2-3; weak D call: TRBD2 (6 bases). The V end was cut by 1 base, the J end by 3 bases, with 17 bases between. The CDR3 has 17 residues. Germline V gives CDR1 SGHTA, CDR2 FQGTGA. CDR3 in DNA: TGTGCCAGCAGCTTAAAAGGATGGCGTGGGGGGACAGATACGCAGTATTTT. Protein sequence: CASSLKGWRGGTDTQYF.